This TCR beta chain was retrieved from a study of shared clonotypes between healthy human individuals (dated by TCRdb to the early 2020s). Context from the whole study: The cohort included a few men and a couple of women between 18 and 49 years of age. Libraries were prepared and TCR repertoires were sequenced by different laboratories using diverse techniques, in order to increase sequencing depth and limit assay-specific biases. The study deeply sequenced blood TCR repertoires of about five healthy adults to estimate repertoire size and the extent of clonotype sharing between individuals. Leukapheresis yielded between about 0.85 and 9.5 billion PBMCs per donor. Summary of the overall study and its limitations: Based on pairwise subsampling, the degree of clonotype sharing among donors was expected to be affected by sequencing depth. The genetic and exposure-history diversity represented was limited by the small number of donors. Only blood was sampled, and tissue TCR repertoires likely differ from those in blood.

TCR CDR3 regions were amplified from genomic DNA by multiplex PCR using the deep immunoSEQ assay. Extracted genomic DNA from each cell subset was spread evenly across all wells of several immunoSEQ 96-well plates, with each plate serving as a replicate. For unsorted PBMC, 300 ng of genomic DNA, equivalent to around 30,000 T cell genomes, went into each replicate PCR. Ten immunoSEQ deep assay plates were used to sequence the unsorted PBMC genomic DNA. The purified libraries were quantified using a Qubit 3.0 fluorometer, sized with a Bioanalyzer 2100, and then quantified again using the KAPA Library Quantification kit. Each immunoSEQ 96-well plate was sequenced on its own single-read 150-cycle Illumina NextSeq 550 flow cell. Concerning the study's data processing: Because the immunoSEQ output held only junctional sequences and lacked quality scores, the filtering could not match the filtering applied to full-length reads. To assign V/J genes and CDR3, sequences were annotated using PyIR, a Python wrapper for IgBLAST v1.9, with IMGT germline references. Reads were filtered out if the reads had weak V/J assignments (E-value above 1e-6), no CDR3, stop codons, out-of-frame junctions, or ambiguous translated residues. V3J clonotypes were defined as sequences sharing the same inferred V gene, J gene, and CDR3 amino acid sequence. The percentage overlap between two repertoires was calculated by dividing the number of shared unique clonotypes by the size of the smaller repertoire. Repertoire richness was assessed with RTK rarefaction, the Chao1 estimator, and Recon v2.1 estimates of unobserved clonotypes. TCRdb provides this immuneACCESS table in a form limited to in-frame rearrangements. Some clones are lacking; in checked studies, under half of them reflect an unresolved V gene, and why the rest are absent is not known. The DNA gave D and trimming, while V, J and clone size come from that table. The sample data list fewer than 600,000 clones, and around 77% of these were observed just once. The top ten clones comprise 12% of the sample.

The CDR3 numbers 14 residues from cysteine through phenylalanine. The read is trimmed to its CDR3 DNA, 42 bases read in frame from base 1. CDR1 SGDLS and CDR2 YYNGEE are derived from the germline V gene. Trimming removed 3 bases from V and 2 bases from J, leaving 9 bases between the germline ends. Healthy HIV-negative adults with no recently reported acute infections or vaccinations were included as donors. Only Caucasian adults living in Nashville, Tennessee, USA were represented among the donors. For unsorted samples, roughly 90 million PBMCs were counted, and genomic DNA was extracted using the QIAamp DNA Blood Mini kit. After blood collection by leukapheresis, PBMCs were isolated using Ficoll-Histopaque density gradient centrifugation and then cryopreserved in the vapor phase of liquid nitrogen. Concerning this clone itself: There is no known antigen for this receptor. No per-base quality is available; no much larger clone lies one base away.

Sequencing was performed on PBMCs. The chain links TRBV9 with TRBJ1-3; the best D guess is TRBD1, with 6 bases matching. This receptor was identified in a woman in her thirties or forties in good health. Some clones in this sample may be carry-over from other donors' samples. The DNA is TGTGCCAGCAGCGGACAGGCCGCTGGAAACACCATATATTTT. This is translated as CASSGQAAGNTIYF.